The present T cell receptor beta chain was sequenced within a study of blood T cell repertoires in COVID-19. In its sample, this clone was seen once. Here immunoSEQ multiplex PCR was the method, and the copy in TCRdb shows in-frame clones only, minus some. The repertoire has a few hundred thousand clones, more than 75% of them found once; the top ten carry 4%. The CDR3 length is 13 residues. With 4 bases removed from V and 4 bases from J, the gap between germline ends came to 12 bases. CDR1 SGHRS and CDR2 YFSETQ come from the germline V gene. The sequenced sample was peripheral blood. V is TRBV5-1 and J is TRBJ2-7, with D hard to call. This sequence was found in a woman in her fifties or sixties with active or convalescent COVID-19. The CDR3, as DNA: TGCGCCAGCAGCGCGGCGGTCGGGTACGAGCAGTACTTC. Protein: CASSAAVGYEQYF. The complete variable domain, with remaining parts taken from reference TRBV5-1 and TRBJ2-7, reads KAGVTQTPRYLIKTRGQQVTLSCSPISGHRSVSWYQQTPGQGLQFLFEYFSETQRNKGNFPGRFSGRQFSNSRSEMNVSTLELGDSALYLCASSAAVGYEQYFGPGTRLTVT.